Reported below is one T cell receptor beta chain. Its antigen is still unknown. This record belongs to a study of Tregs in tolerant kidney transplant recipients. Study information: Related graft donors supplied nonmyeloablative bone marrow transplants, and mixed chimerism was transient. Overall study findings and caveats: Findings come from small patient numbers and require larger validation. Tolerant patients' donor-specific Tregs expanded beyond overall Tregs, suggesting antigen-driven growth.

The V and J ends lost 2 bases and 5 bases respectively, with 6 bases between them. This CDR3 spans 13 amino acids. Germline V gene data show CDR1 as SEHNR and CDR2 as FQNEAQ (reference sequence). Only in-frame clones appear in the TCRdb table, and some are missing; sequencing was by immunoSEQ multiplex PCR. Among approximately 98,000 clones listed, almost 90% were seen once. This chain links TRBV7-9 with TRBJ2-2; D gene uncertain. The material was CD4+ T cells from blood, obtained before the transplant. The receptor's source is a human donor who received a combined kidney and bone marrow transplant. CDR3 protein: CASSLLSTGELFF. In nucleotides, the CDR3 is TGTGCCAGCAGCTTACTATCGACCGGGGAGCTGTTTTTT.